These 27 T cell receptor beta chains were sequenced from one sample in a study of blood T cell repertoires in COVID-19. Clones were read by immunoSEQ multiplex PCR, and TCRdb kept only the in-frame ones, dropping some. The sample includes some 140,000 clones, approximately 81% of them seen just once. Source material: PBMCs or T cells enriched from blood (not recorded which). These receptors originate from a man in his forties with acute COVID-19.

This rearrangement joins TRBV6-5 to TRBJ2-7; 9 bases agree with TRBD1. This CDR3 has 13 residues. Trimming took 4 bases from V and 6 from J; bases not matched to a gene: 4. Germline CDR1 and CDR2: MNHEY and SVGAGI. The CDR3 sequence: CASSSGQGGEQYF. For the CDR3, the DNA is TGTGCCAGCAGTTCGGGACAGGGAGGCGAGCAGTACTTC.

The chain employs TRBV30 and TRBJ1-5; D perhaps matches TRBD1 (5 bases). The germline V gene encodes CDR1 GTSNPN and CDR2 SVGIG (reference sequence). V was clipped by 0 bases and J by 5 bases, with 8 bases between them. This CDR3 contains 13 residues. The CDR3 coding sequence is TGTGCCTGGAGTGTACAGGAAGATCAGCCCCAGCATTTT. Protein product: CAWSVQEDQPQHF.

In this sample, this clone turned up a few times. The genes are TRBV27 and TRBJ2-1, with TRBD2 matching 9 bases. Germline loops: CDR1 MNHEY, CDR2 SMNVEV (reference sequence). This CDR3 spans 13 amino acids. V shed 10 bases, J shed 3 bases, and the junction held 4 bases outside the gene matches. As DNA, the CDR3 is TGTGCCACCCTAGCGGGGAGCTACAATGAGCAGTTCTTC. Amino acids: CATLAGSYNEQFF.

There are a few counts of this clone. CDR3 loop: CAISSIEELDYGYTF. CDR3 DNA: TGTGCCATCAGTAGCATCGAGGAATTGGACTATGGCTACACCTTC. The chain employs TRBV10-3 and TRBJ1-2; no clear D gene. Per germline, CDR1 ENHRY and CDR2 SYGVKD. CDR3 length: 15 residues. The V end lost 5 bases, the J end lost 3 bases, and 16 bases lay between the germline ends.

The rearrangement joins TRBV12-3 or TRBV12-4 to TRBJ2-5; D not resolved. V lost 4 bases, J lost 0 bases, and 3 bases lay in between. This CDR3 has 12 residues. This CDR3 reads CASSYYQETQYF. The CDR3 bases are TGTGCCAGCAGTTACTACCAAGAGACCCAGTACTTC.

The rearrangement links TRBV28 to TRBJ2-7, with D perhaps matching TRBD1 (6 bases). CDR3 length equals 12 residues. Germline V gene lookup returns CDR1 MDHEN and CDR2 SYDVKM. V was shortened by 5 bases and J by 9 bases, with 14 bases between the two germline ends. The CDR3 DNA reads TGTGCCAGCAGTGGGACAAGTTTCAGGCAGTACTTC. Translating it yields CASSGTSFRQYF.

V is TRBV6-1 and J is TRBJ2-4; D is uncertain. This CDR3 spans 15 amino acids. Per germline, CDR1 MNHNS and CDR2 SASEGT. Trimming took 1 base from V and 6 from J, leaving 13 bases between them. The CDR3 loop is CASSEDSPTLNIQYF. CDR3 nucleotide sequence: TGTGCCAGCAGTGAAGATTCCCCGACTCTAAACATTCAGTACTTC.

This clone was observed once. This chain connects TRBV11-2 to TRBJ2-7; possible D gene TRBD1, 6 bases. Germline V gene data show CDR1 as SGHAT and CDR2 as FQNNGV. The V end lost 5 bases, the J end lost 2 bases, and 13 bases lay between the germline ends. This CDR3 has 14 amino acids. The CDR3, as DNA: TGTGCCAGCAGCCTCGGAAGGGGGACCTACGAGCAGTACTTC. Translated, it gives CASSLGRGTYEQYF.

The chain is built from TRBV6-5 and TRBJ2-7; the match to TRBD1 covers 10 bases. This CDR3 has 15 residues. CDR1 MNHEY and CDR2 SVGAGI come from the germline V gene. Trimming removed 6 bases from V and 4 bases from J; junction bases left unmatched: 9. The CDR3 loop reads CASSPDRGPLYEQYF. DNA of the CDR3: TGTGCCAGCAGCCCCGACAGGGGGCCTTTGTACGAGCAGTACTTC.

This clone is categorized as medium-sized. The CDR3 nucleotides are TGTGCCAGCAGATTAGACAGGGACACCGGGGAGCTGTTTTTT. Its translation is CASRLDRDTGELFF. The gene calls are TRBV6-5 and TRBJ2-2; 7 nucleotides agree with TRBD1. The V gene end was trimmed by 6 bases and the J gene end by 3 bases; junction bases not matched to a gene: 4. Germline V gives CDR1 MNHEY, CDR2 SVGAGI. This CDR3 contains 14 residues.

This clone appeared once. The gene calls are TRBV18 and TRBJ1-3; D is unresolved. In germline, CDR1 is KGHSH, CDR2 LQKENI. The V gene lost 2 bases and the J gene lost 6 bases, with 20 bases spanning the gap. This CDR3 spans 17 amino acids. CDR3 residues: CASSPTAEDGPLNTIYF. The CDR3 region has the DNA TGTGCCAGCTCACCAACGGCGGAGGACGGCCCGCTAAACACCATATATTTT.

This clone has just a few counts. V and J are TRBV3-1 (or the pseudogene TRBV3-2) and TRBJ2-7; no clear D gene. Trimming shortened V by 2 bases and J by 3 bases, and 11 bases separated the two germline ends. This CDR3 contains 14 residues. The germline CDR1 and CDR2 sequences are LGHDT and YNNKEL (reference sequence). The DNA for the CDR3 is TGTGCCAGCAGCCAAAATAGTATAGTCTACGAGCAGTACTTC. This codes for CASSQNSIVYEQYF.

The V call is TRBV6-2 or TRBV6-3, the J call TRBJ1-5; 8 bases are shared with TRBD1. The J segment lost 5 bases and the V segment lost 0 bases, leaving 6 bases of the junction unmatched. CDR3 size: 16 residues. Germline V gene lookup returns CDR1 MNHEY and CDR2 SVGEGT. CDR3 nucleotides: TGTGCCAGCAGTTACTCGAACAGGGGGATATATCAGCCCCAGCATTTT. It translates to CASSYSNRGIYQPQHF.

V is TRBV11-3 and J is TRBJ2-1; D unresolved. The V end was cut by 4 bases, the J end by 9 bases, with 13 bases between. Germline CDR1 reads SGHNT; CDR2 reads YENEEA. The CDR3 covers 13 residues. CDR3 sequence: CASSSGPTGEQFF. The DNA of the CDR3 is TGTGCCAGCAGCTCTGGGCCCACCGGTGAGCAGTTCTTC.

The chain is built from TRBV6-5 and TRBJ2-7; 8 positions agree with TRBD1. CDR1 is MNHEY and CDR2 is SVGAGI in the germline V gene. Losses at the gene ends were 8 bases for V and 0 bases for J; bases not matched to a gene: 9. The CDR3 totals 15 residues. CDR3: CASQRTGHSSYEQYF. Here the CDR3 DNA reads TGTGCCAGCCAACGGACAGGGCACAGCTCCTACGAGCAGTACTTC.

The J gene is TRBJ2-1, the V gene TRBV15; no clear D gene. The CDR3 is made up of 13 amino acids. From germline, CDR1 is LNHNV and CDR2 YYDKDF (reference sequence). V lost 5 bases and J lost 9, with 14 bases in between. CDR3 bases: TGTGCCACCAGCTCCTATGCCCCACCTGAGCAGTTCTTC. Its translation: CATSSYAPPEQFF.

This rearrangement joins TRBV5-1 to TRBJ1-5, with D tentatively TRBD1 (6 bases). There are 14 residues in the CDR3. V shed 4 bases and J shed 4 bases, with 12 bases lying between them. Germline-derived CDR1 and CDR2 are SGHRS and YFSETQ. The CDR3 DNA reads TGCGCCAGCAGCCCAGGACAGTCTAATCAGCCCCAGCATTTT. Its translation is CASSPGQSNQPQHF.

CDR3 loop: CASSTTGGPNEKLFF. Written as DNA, the CDR3 is TGTGCCAGTAGTACGACAGGGGGCCCTAATGAAAAACTGTTTTTT. This chain connects TRBV19 to TRBJ1-4; 10 nucleotides agree with TRBD1. CDR1 and CDR2 (germline): LNHDA, SQIVND (reference sequence). The CDR3 extends over 15 amino acids. With V trimmed by 4 bases and J by 3 bases, 2 bases remained unmatched.

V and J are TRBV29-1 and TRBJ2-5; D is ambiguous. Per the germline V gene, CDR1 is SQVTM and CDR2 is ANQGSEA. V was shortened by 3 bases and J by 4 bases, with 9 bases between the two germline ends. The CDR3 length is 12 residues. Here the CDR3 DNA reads TGCAGCGTTGAGCCTCGGGTAGAGACCCAGTACTTC. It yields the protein CSVEPRVETQYF.

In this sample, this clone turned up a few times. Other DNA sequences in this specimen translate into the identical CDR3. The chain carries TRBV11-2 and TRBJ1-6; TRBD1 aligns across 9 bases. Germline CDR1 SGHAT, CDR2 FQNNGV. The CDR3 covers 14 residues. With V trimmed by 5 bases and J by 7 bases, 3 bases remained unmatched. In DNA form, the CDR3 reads TGTGCCAGCAGCCGGGACAGGGTGAATTCACCCCTCCACTTT. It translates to CASSRDRVNSPLHF.

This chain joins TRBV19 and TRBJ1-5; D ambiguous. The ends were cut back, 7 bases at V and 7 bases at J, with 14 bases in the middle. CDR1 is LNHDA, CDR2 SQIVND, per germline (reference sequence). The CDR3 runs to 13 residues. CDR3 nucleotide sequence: TGTGCCAGTACCAAGACCGGAGGCCAGCCCCAGCATTTT. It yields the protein CASTKTGGQPQHF.

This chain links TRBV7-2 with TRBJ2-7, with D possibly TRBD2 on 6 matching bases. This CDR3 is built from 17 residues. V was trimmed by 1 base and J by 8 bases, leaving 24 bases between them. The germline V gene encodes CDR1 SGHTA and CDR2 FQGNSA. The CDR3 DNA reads TGTGCCAGCAGCTTAGTAGGTGGAGGGCAAAAACCTACGAAGCAGTACTTC. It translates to CASSLVGGGQKPTKQYF.

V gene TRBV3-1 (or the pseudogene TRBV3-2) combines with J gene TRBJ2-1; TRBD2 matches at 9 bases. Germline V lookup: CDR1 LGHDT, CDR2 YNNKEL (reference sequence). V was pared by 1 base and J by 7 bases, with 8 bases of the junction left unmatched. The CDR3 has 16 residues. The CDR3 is CASSQGESGGKNEQFF. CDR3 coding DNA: TGTGCCAGCAGCCAAGGAGAGAGCGGGGGGAAGAATGAGCAGTTCTTC.

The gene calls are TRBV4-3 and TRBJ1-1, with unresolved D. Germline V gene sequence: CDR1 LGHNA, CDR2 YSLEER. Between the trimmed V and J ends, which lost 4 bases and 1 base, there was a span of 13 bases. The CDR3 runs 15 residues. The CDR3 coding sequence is TGCGCCAGCAGCCCGTCCGGGAACCCGAACACTGAAGCTTTCTTT. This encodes CASSPSGNPNTEAFF.

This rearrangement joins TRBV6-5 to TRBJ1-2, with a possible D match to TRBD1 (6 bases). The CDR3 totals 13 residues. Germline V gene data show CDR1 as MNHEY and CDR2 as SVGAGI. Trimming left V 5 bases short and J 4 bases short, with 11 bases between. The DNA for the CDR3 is TGTGCCAGCAGTCAGGGGATACCCTATGGCTACACCTTC. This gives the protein CASSQGIPYGYTF.

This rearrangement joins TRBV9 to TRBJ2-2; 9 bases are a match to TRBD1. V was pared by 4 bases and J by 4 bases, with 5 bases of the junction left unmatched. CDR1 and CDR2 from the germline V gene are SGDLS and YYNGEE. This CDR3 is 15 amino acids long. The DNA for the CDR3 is TGTGCCAGCAGCTACAGGGGGCGCGGCACCGGGGAGCTGTTTTTT. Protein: CASSYRGRGTGELFF.

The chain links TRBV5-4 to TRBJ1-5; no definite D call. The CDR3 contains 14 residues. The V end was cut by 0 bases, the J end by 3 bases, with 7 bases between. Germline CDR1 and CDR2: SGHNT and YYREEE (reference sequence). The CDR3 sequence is CASSLAGVNQPQHF. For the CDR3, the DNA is TGTGCCAGCAGCTTGGCCGGGGTCAATCAGCCCCAGCATTTT. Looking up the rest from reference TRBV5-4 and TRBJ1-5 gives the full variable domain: ETGVTQSPTHLIKTRGQQVTLRCSSQSGHNTVSWYQQALGQGPQFIFQYYREEENGRGNFPPRFSGLQFPNYSSELNVNALELDDSALYLCASSLAGVNQPQHFGDGTRLSIL.